These 19 T cell receptor beta chains share one sample of origin, sequenced in a study of T cells expressing NK-cell markers. With the 5' RACE reads reprocessed, TCRdb shows one record per CDR3 protein and no DNA. The sample includes around 100,000 distinct CDR3 sequences. Sequenced material: blood T cells: a sorted CD56 or NKG2C T cell subset, CD4+ or CD8+ T cells, or bulk PBMC T cells (not recorded which). These receptors were collected from a woman aged 18-70 years in good health.

V is TRBV12-3 or TRBV12-4 and J is TRBJ2-3; TCRdb indicates TRBD2, and absent DNA this call remains unverified. The CDR3 consists of 16 residues. The CDR3 spells CASSTLAGSPPDTQYF.

V usage is TRBV6-1 and J usage is TRBJ2-7. Germline lookup yields CDR1 MNHNS and CDR2 SASEGT. This CDR3 is built from 14 residues. CDR3 amino acids: CASRPFDTAYEQYF.

This chain uses TRBV11-2 with TRBJ2-1; as DNA is missing, the TRBD1 call by TCRdb cannot be tested. The germline V gene has CDR1 SGHAT and CDR2 FQNNGV. The CDR3 runs to 15 residues. This CDR3 reads CASSLAGTGGTEQFF.

The chain combines TRBV29-1 with TRBJ2-5; there is no DNA to check the TCRdb D call of TRBD2. CDR1 is SQVTM, CDR2 ANQGSEA, per germline. The CDR3 loop spans 15 amino acids. Here the CDR3 reads CSVEETLRVEETQYF.

This CDR3 reads CASSHGEPDTQYF. The chain is built from TRBV3-1 and TRBJ2-3. The CDR3 sequence is 13 residues long. Per germline, CDR1 LGHDT and CDR2 YNNKEL (reference sequence).

The chain recombines TRBV20-1 with TRBJ2-5; TCRdb proposes TRBD2, but this gene call is untestable without DNA. This CDR3 has 17 residues. Germline lookup yields CDR1 DFQATT and CDR2 SNEGSKA (reference sequence). The chain's CDR3 is CSAPIVGMRGLRETQYF.

This CDR3 reads CASSLGPRGIDYGYTF. The genes are TRBV7-9 and TRBJ1-2. The CDR3 contains 16 residues. Germline CDR1 is SEHNR and CDR2 is FQNEAQ (reference sequence).

The chain recombines TRBV5-1 with TRBJ1-6; the TCRdb D gene call, TRBD1, has no DNA to confirm it. Germline V gene lookup returns CDR1 SGHRS and CDR2 YFSETQ. There are 14 residues in the CDR3. The CDR3 loop reads CASSLEGASSPLHF.

J is TRBJ2-1 and V is TRBV20-1; TCRdb designates TRBD2, a call that cannot be tested without DNA. The germline V gene has CDR1 DFQATT and CDR2 SNEGSKA (reference sequence). CDR3 size: 13 residues. Here the CDR3 reads CSATGSGDNEQFF.

V gene TRBV4-3 combines with J gene TRBJ2-1; as DNA is missing, the TRBD2 call by TCRdb cannot be tested. CDR1 is LGHNA and CDR2 is YSLEER in the germline V gene. The CDR3 has 14 amino acids. The CDR3 loop is CASSQVSLADEQFF.

The chain is built from TRBV29-1 and TRBJ1-1; TCRdb indicates TRBD1, and absent DNA this call remains unverified. Germline loops: CDR1 SQVTM, CDR2 ANQGSEA. CDR3 length: 12 residues. The CDR3 here is CSVDSRFAEAFF.

V gene TRBV27 combines with J gene TRBJ1-1; TCRdb returns TRBD1, unconfirmable since there is no DNA. Germline CDR1 reads MNHEY; CDR2 reads SMNVEV (reference sequence). The CDR3 extends over 14 amino acids. The CDR3 is CASSKQGWGTEAFF.

The rearrangement links TRBV5-1 to TRBJ2-1; TCRdb's D call, TRBD2, is unchecked because there is no DNA. The germline CDR1 and CDR2 sequences are SGHRS and YFSETQ. This CDR3 has 13 residues. CDR3 region: CASSFGGDNEQFF. Complete variable domain (other parts from reference TRBV5-1 and TRBJ2-1): KAGVTQTPRYLIKTRGQQVTLSCSPISGHRSVSWYQQTPGQGLQFLFEYFSETQRNKGNFPGRFSGRQFSNSRSEMNVSTLELGDSALYLCASSFGGDNEQFFGPGTRLTVL.

The chain joins TRBV25-1 to TRBJ2-5; TCRdb returns TRBD2, unconfirmable since there is no DNA. This CDR3 has 15 amino acids. Germline assignment: CDR1 MGHDK and CDR2 SYGVNS. The CDR3 region is CASSDGFGGGETQYF.

The CDR3 region is CASSLAEGRNTEAFF. V is TRBV5-6 and J is TRBJ1-1. The germline V gene encodes CDR1 SGHDT and CDR2 YYEEEE. The CDR3 has 15 amino acids.

The chain uses TRBV12-5 and TRBJ1-2. This CDR3 is 16 amino acids long. CDR1 and CDR2 from the germline V gene are LGHNT and FRNRAP. The CDR3 protein is CASGLAEGRHNYGYTF.

The V gene is TRBV7-7, the J gene TRBJ2-5; the D gene TCRdb calls, TRBD2, cannot be checked with no DNA. The CDR3 has 16 amino acids. The germline gives CDR1 SSHAT, CDR2 FNYEAQ (reference sequence). CDR3 in amino acids: CASSLTSGGSQETQYF. Combining the CDR3 with reference TRBV7-7 and TRBJ2-5 gives the whole variable domain GAGVSQSPRYKVTKRGQDVTLRCDPISSHATLYWYQQALGQGPEFLTYFNYEAQPDKSGLPSDRFSAERPEGSISTLTIQRTEQRDSAMYRCASSLTSGGSQETQYFGPGTRLLVL.

The gene calls are TRBV20-1 and TRBJ1-1; TCRdb selects TRBD1, and the lack of DNA leaves this call unchecked. The CDR3 is made up of 14 amino acids. Germline CDR1 and CDR2: DFQATT and SNEGSKA (reference sequence). CDR3 amino acids: CSARDPGQNTEAFF.

The chain joins TRBV4-1 to TRBJ2-2. The CDR3 covers 18 residues. From germline, CDR1 is MGHRA and CDR2 YSYEKL. The chain's CDR3 is CASSQEIGWATNTGELFF.